This T cell receptor beta chain derives from a study of radiotherapy plus CTLA-4 blockade in lung cancer. The V gene end was trimmed by 6 bases and the J gene end by 8 bases; junction bases not matched to a gene: 4. CDR1 is LNHDA and CDR2 is SQIVND in the germline V gene (reference sequence). The CDR3 has 14 amino acids. Sequencing was performed with immunoSEQ multiplex PCR; in TCRdb, only in-frame clones are kept and a portion is missing. This table has tens of thousands of clones, around 87% appearing once. This TCR was sampled from a human donor with non-small cell lung cancer who had a partial response to radiotherapy plus ipilimumab. The genes are TRBV19 and TRBJ1-6; 10 bases map to TRBD1. Sequencing was performed on peripheral blood, taken from a patient treated with radiotherapy plus ipilimumab. The CDR3 bases are TGTGCCAGTAGAGGGACAGGGGAGGATTCACCCCTCCACTTT. Its protein product is CASRGTGEDSPLHF.